Presented here are 3 T cell receptor beta chains from one specimen sequenced in a study of post-analysis software for immune sequencing data. TCR beta cDNA libraries had unique molecular identifiers. TCRdb reprocessed the PCR reads via MiXCR and lists one record per CDR3 protein. The repertoire holds about 540,000 distinct CDR3 sequences, with roughly 34% as singletons. No antigen has been assigned to these receptors. General observations from the study: TRBV5-6, TRBV5-1 and TRBV20-1 were among roughly 5 TRBV segments more frequent in patients than controls.

Material: blood. The receptors were gathered from a girl aged 2 to 17 with multiple sclerosis.

This clonotype was counted a few times. The V gene is TRBV6-1, the J gene TRBJ1-6, with D possibly TRBD1 on 6 matching bases. Germline V gene lookup returns CDR1 MNHNS and CDR2 SASEGT. V dropped 7 bases and J dropped 9 bases, with 16 bases sitting between them. The CDR3 runs to 14 residues. This CDR3 reads CASKLGQGPSPLHF. The CDR3 coding sequence is TGTGCCAGCAAACTGGGGCAGGGGCCTTCACCCCTCCACTTT.

The V call is TRBV5-1, the J call TRBJ2-3, with TRBD1 matching over 7 bases. Unmatched junction bases numbered 3, after V lost 6 bases and J lost 2 bases. The CDR3 has 13 residues. CDR1 SGHRS and CDR2 YFSETQ come from the germline V gene. This CDR3 reads CASNTGDTDTQYF. DNA of the CDR3: TGCGCCAGCAACACAGGGGACACAGATACGCAGTATTTT. Full variable domain (remainder filled in from reference TRBV5-1 and TRBJ2-3): KAGVTQTPRYLIKTRGQQVTLSCSPISGHRSVSWYQQTPGQGLQFLFEYFSETQRNKGNFPGRFSGRQFSNSRSEMNVSTLELGDSALYLCASNTGDTDTQYFGPGTRLTVL.

With regard to this clonotype: This may be a read error: a much more frequent sequence differs by one nucleotide. The chain joins TRBV5-1 to TRBJ2-7; D possibly uses TRBD1 or TRBD2 (5 bases each). This CDR3 has 14 residues. Germline loops: CDR1 SGHRS, CDR2 YFSETQ. CDR3 loop: CASSTGTVGYERYF. The CDR3 DNA reads as TGCGCCAGCAGTACCGGGACGGTGGGCTACGAGCGGTACTTC.